This paragraph covers one T cell receptor (beta chain) sequence. This sample was taken from a study of radiotherapy plus CTLA-4 blockade in lung cancer. Here immunoSEQ multiplex PCR was the method, and the copy in TCRdb shows in-frame clones only, minus some. The sample holds some 78,000 clones, around nine tenths seen once. This CDR3 comprises 15 residues. Germline loops: CDR1 LGHNT, CDR2 FRNRAP. The rearrangement uses TRBV12-5 and TRBJ2-5; D might be TRBD1 (5 bases). The DNA end is a closer match to TRBJ2-7, so the J assignment may be wrong. This receptor was obtained from a human donor with non-small cell lung cancer who had stable disease on radiotherapy plus ipilimumab. Sequenced material: peripheral blood, taken from a patient treated with radiotherapy plus ipilimumab. CDR3 residues: CASGLVSGRRYEQYF. CDR3 DNA sequence: TGTGCTAGTGGTTTGGTTTCAGGGCGGCGTTACGAGCAGTACTTC.